These 14 T cell receptor beta chains came from one sample sequenced in a study of CD8+ T cells in alopecia areata (dated by TCRdb to 2016 to 2018). Library preparation was by the immunoSEQ multiplex PCR assay. To provide template for TCR sequencing, every sample had RNA extracted and reverse transcribed into cDNA. What TCRdb holds here is the immuneACCESS table cut down to in-frame rearrangements. Part of the clones is not present; checked against another copy, under half of the missing clones reflect an unresolved V gene, and the others are unexplained. This sample comprises 270,000 or so clones, more than 45% of them detected only once. About 1.7% of the sample belongs to the ten largest clones. The time point tag for this specimen amounts to: about 25 weeks on oral tofacitinib. Reading the label with the study, this specimen's treatment or condition is: oral pan-JAK inhibitor, 5-10 mg twice daily.

This material consisted of CD4+ T cells sorted from blood, taken at week 24, from a patient treated with tofacitinib. Source of these receptors: a human donor with alopecia areata.

The CDR3 loop is CSVGQRASYGYTF. CDR3 in DNA: TGCAGCGTGGGACAGAGGGCTTCCTATGGCTACACCTTC. The V and J genes are TRBV29-1 and TRBJ1-2, with 7 bases matching TRBD1. CDR1 SQVTM and CDR2 ANQGSEA come from the germline V gene. The CDR3 runs to 13 residues. V shed 6 bases, J shed 4 bases, and the junction held 8 bases outside the gene matches.

This chain joins TRBV28 and TRBJ2-1; TRBD2 matches at 8 bases. The CDR3 runs to 14 residues. With 5 bases clipped from V and 7 bases from J, the junction kept 7 bases outside the gene matches. Germline CDR1 reads MDHEN; CDR2 reads SYDVKM. CDR3 in amino acids: CASSPWTSLNEQFF. The DNA of the CDR3 is TGTGCCAGCAGTCCATGGACTAGCCTAAATGAGCAGTTCTTC.

The chain employs TRBV2 and TRBJ2-7; D not resolved. Trimming took off 0 bases at V and 8 bases at J, with 8 bases between the two ends. CDR3 length equals 12 residues. Germline loops: CDR1 SNHLY, CDR2 FYNNEI. The CDR3 DNA follows: TGTGCCAGCAGTGAAGCGCTGGGGAAGCAGTACTTC. Protein: CASSEALGKQYF.

The chain employs TRBV2 and TRBJ1-2; D gene uncertain. The CDR3 is 12 residues long. Germline V gene data show CDR1 as SNHLY and CDR2 as FYNNEI. The ends were cut back, 7 bases at V and 9 bases at J, with 15 bases in the middle. CDR3 in DNA: TGTGCCAGCACATCATTGGAATTTAGCTACACCTTC. Protein product: CASTSLEFSYTF. Combining the CDR3 with reference TRBV2 and TRBJ1-2 gives the whole variable domain EPEVTQTPSHQVTQMGQEVILRCVPISNHLYFYWYRQILGQKVEFLVSFYNNEISEKSEIFDDQFSVERPDGSNFTLKIRSTKLEDSAMYFCASTSLEFSYTFGSGTRLTVV.

The gene calls are TRBV5-4 and TRBJ1-1; D may be TRBD1 (5 bases). The V end was cut by 0 bases, the J end by 9 bases, with 12 bases between. CDR3 length: 13 residues. The germline gives CDR1 SGHNT, CDR2 YYREEE (reference sequence). CDR3 DNA sequence: TGTGCCAGCAGCTTGGAAACCGGGGGTAAAGCTTTCTTT. This sequence encodes CASSLETGGKAFF.

This clone was picked up a small number of times. The rearrangement uses TRBV2 and TRBJ2-5; TRBD2 is a possible D gene (6 bases). V was clipped by 4 bases and J by 2 bases, with 11 bases between them. CDR3 size: 14 residues. CDR1 SNHLY and CDR2 FYNNEI come from the germline V gene. Written as DNA, the CDR3 is TGTGCCAGCAGTGCCGGGACTCCTCAAGAGACCCAGTACTTC. Translating gives CASSAGTPQETQYF.

The chain carries TRBV28 and TRBJ1-5; D uncertain. This CDR3 has 12 residues. The V and J ends lost 10 bases and 1 base respectively, with 8 bases between them. Looked up from germline, CDR1 is MDHEN and CDR2 is SYDVKM. The CDR3 DNA reads TGTGCCACCGTGGGAAGCAATCAGCCCCAGCATTTT. It specifies CATVGSNQPQHF. Supplemented by reference TRBV28 and TRBJ1-5, the full variable domain reads DVKVTQSSRYLVKRTGEKVFLECVQDMDHENMFWYRQDPGLGLRLIYFSYDVKMKEKGDIPEGYSVSREKKERFSLILESASTNQTSMYLCATVGSNQPQHFGDGTRLSIL.

The chain combines TRBV30 with TRBJ1-1; D is unclear. The CDR3 is made up of 13 amino acids. Germline V gene data show CDR1 as GTSNPN and CDR2 as SVGIG (reference sequence). V lost 0 bases to trimming and J lost 6 bases, with 11 bases between them. The CDR3 spells CAWSVNALSEAFF. The CDR3 region has the DNA TGTGCCTGGAGTGTAAATGCCCTCTCTGAAGCTTTCTTT. The full variable domain, with the rest looked up from reference TRBV30 and TRBJ1-1, is SQTIHQWPATLVQPVGSPLSLECTVEGTSNPNLYWYRQAAGRGLQLLFYSVGIGQISSEVPQNLSASRPQDRQFILSSKKLLLSDSGFYLCAWSVNALSEAFFGQGTRLTVV.

The genes are TRBV29-1 and TRBJ1-2; 12 bases agree with TRBD1. The CDR3 covers 13 residues. Germline loops: CDR1 SQVTM, CDR2 ANQGSEA. Losses at the gene ends were 7 bases for V and 6 bases for J; bases not matched to a gene: 6. In nucleotides, the CDR3 is TGCAGCGGTGCCGGGACAGGGGGCAATGGCTACACCTTC. Translated, it gives CSGAGTGGNGYTF.

The chain is built from TRBV15 and TRBJ2-5; TRBD2 agrees at 16 bases. The V gene's germline CDR1 is LNHNV and CDR2 YYDKDF (reference sequence). Trimming took 2 bases from V and 5 from J; bases not matched to a gene: 8. The CDR3 covers 18 residues. The CDR3 region has the DNA TGTGCCACCAGCAGACCTCGGGGACTAGCGGGGGGGCAGGAGACCCAGTACTTC. Encoded protein: CATSRPRGLAGGQETQYF.

This clone was found a few times. The chain uses TRBV29-1 and TRBJ2-6; no definite D call. Trimming took 5 bases from V and 0 from J, leaving 2 bases between them. Germline values: CDR1 SQVTM, CDR2 ANQGSEA. The CDR3 consists of 12 residues. The CDR3 loop reads CSVYSGANVLTF. CDR3 coding DNA: TGCAGCGTTTACTCTGGGGCCAACGTCCTGACTTTC.

The chain employs TRBV4-1 and TRBJ2-5, with 8 bases fitting TRBD1. The CDR3 sequence is 16 residues long. The germline V gene encodes CDR1 MGHRA and CDR2 YSYEKL. J was trimmed by 2 bases and V by 5 bases; bases with no gene match: 10. The CDR3 sequence: CASSFGTGDLQETQYF. For the CDR3, the DNA is TGCGCCAGCAGCTTTGGGACAGGCGACTTACAAGAGACCCAGTACTTC.

V usage is TRBV30 and J usage is TRBJ1-4, with a tentative D call TRBD1 (5 bases). CDR3 length equals 14 residues. V lost 0 bases and J lost 6, with 11 bases in between. Per germline, CDR1 GTSNPN and CDR2 SVGIG (reference sequence). The DNA for the CDR3 is TGTGCCTGGAGTGTTCAGGGAGAGGATGAAAAACTGTTTTTT. Residues: CAWSVQGEDEKLFF.

The table lists this clone with a few counts. V and J are TRBV15 and TRBJ2-3; 8 nucleotides agree with TRBD1. J gave up 5 bases and V 0 bases, and 7 bases lay outside the gene matches. The CDR3 consists of 16 residues. Germline values: CDR1 LNHNV, CDR2 YYDKDF (reference sequence). Here the CDR3 reads CATSRDPQGAGDTQYF. CDR3 nucleotide sequence: TGTGCCACCAGCAGAGATCCGCAGGGGGCAGGAGATACGCAGTATTTT.